This T cell receptor beta chain derives from a study of cytomegalovirus exposure and HLA in healthy donors. Primers for the PCR totalled 60 Vbeta and 13 Jbeta. Sequencing was performed with immunoSEQ multiplex PCR; in TCRdb, only in-frame clones are kept and a portion is missing. This sample carries some 140,000 clones, about 80% of them seen once, and the ten largest clones take around 7%. Overall study results and limits: The HLA-A and HLA-B alleles of most subjects were reportedly predicted accurately from TCR beta sequences. With high specificity and sensitivity, the classifier reportedly diagnosed cytomegalovirus status. The listing of 160 or so TCR beta chains classed them as cytomegalovirus-associated.

Points on this clone: Its target is not known.

The receptor comes from a man in his forties or fifties in good health and CMV-seropositive. Sequenced input: PBMCs.

The CDR3 region is CAIRKGQGFSGNTIYF. CDR3 bases: TGTGCCATCAGGAAGGGACAGGGGTTCTCTGGAAACACCATATATTTT. The chain combines TRBV10-3 with TRBJ1-3, with TRBD1 identical over 10 bases. CDR3 size: 16 residues. The junction had 5 bases not matched to a gene; V was cut back by 6 bases and J by 0 bases. Germline values: CDR1 ENHRY, CDR2 SYGVKD.